This TCR beta chain was retrieved from a study of cytomegalovirus exposure and HLA in healthy donors. Per germline, CDR1 SEHNR and CDR2 FQNEAQ (reference sequence). V lost 0 bases and J 4 bases, leaving 9 bases between the germline ends. This CDR3 has 14 residues. This clone appeared a few times. PCR involved 60 Vbeta and 13 Jbeta primers. TCRdb's table, derived via immunoSEQ multiplex PCR, lists solely in-frame clones and lacks some. Here the sample spans 100,000 to 150,000 clones, approximately 69% being singletons. The chain links TRBV7-9 to TRBJ1-1; D ambiguous. The sample was PBMCs. The sequence was collected from a man aged 35-49 years in good health and CMV-seropositive. CDR3: CASSLARGLTEAFF. CDR3 in DNA: TGTGCCAGCAGCTTAGCGCGGGGTCTCACTGAAGCTTTCTTT.